This T cell receptor (beta chain) was sequenced during a study of blood T cell repertoires in COVID-19. CDR3 length: 15 residues. Germline V gene data show CDR1 as LGHNA and CDR2 as YSLEER. The trim removed 4 bases at V and 8 bases at J, leaving 12 bases unmatched. Enrolled through a virtual design, the participants were between about 18 and 100 years of age and came from about two dozen US areas. The study assigned cohorts using participant-reported clinical history. In the original processing: Scientists estimated how many nucleated cells there were by amplifying reference gene primers. Data came from immunoSEQ multiplex PCR; TCRdb stores just in-frame clones and leaves some out. V and J calls and clone size are those listed in that table; D and trimming were worked out from the DNA. The sample has 200,000 to 250,000 clones, around 83% seen once; the top ten hold 6.8%.

The rearrangement joins TRBV4-3 to TRBJ1-2; 8 bases fit TRBD1. This receptor was taken from a woman aged 40 to 50 who had recovered from COVID-19. Sequenced sample: PBMCs or T cells enriched from blood (not recorded which). The CDR3 DNA sequence: TGCGCCAGCAGCCCTGAACAGGGGGGAAGAGAAGGCTACACCTTC. This gives the protein CASSPEQGGREGYTF.